A single sample gave rise to the 18 T cell receptor beta chains below, sequenced in a study of T cells after posttransplantation cyclophosphamide. TCRdb keeps only in-frame clones here, not all; method: immunoSEQ multiplex PCR. The sample lists about 11,000 clones, roughly 80% occurring once. A marrow graft followed busulfan-fludarabine conditioning, with cyclophosphamide on days +3 and +4. The sequencing here drew on PBMCs, taken after allogeneic stem cell transplant with posttransplant cyclophosphamide. Receptors originate from a female patient aged 50-59 years who received an allogeneic stem cell transplant from a related donor, was CMV-positive, and had no GVHD. The T cells may come from the graft donor.

The CDR3 spells CASRFVGQGYNEQFF. In nucleotides, the CDR3 is TGTGCCAGTAGGTTTGTGGGACAGGGTTACAATGAGCAGTTCTTC. This chain connects TRBV19 to TRBJ2-1, with 9 bases lining up with TRBD1. This CDR3 comprises 15 residues. Germline values: CDR1 LNHDA, CDR2 SQIVND (reference sequence). V was clipped by 6 bases and J by 4 bases; unmatched bases: 7.

This clone was counted only a few times. The chain combines TRBV27 with TRBJ1-1; D perhaps matches TRBD1 (6 bases). The length of the CDR3 is 15 residues. Germline V gene lookup returns CDR1 MNHEY and CDR2 SMNVEV (reference sequence). Trimming cost V 5 bases and J 2 bases, with 15 bases left between them. The CDR3 nucleotides are TGTGCCAGCAGTATCCTTGGGACAACAAACACTGAAGCTTTCTTT. Translation: CASSILGTTNTEAFF.

The table lists this clone with a few counts. The genes are TRBV4-3 and TRBJ2-7; the match to TRBD1 covers 9 bases. The germline V gene has CDR1 LGHNA and CDR2 YSLEER. V lost 0 bases and J lost 2; bases outside the gene matches: 2. The CDR3 consists of 15 residues. CDR3 region: CASSQDYRGPYEQYF. As DNA, the CDR3 is TGCGCCAGCAGCCAAGACTACAGGGGGCCCTACGAGCAGTACTTC.

This rearrangement joins TRBV7-8 to TRBJ2-7; TRBD1 matches at 8 bases. Germline loops: CDR1 SGHVS, CDR2 FQNEAQ. The V and J ends lost 2 bases and 1 base, in that order; junction bases with no gene match: 10. This CDR3 is built from 17 residues. In DNA, the CDR3 is TGTGCCAGCAGCTTAAATTGGGCAGGGGACAGGTCCTACGAGCAGTACTTC. This encodes CASSLNWAGDRSYEQYF.

The V gene is TRBV9, the J gene TRBJ1-1, with a weak D call TRBD1 (6 bases). This CDR3 region has 14 residues. CDR1 is SGDLS and CDR2 is YYNGEE in the germline V gene. Between the trimmed V and J ends, which lost 3 bases and 1 base, there was a span of 10 bases. The CDR3 DNA reads as TGTGCCAGCAGCGGAACAGGGTCGAACACTGAAGCTTTCTTT. As protein: CASSGTGSNTEAFF.

This clone showed up just once. The rearrangement uses TRBV9 and TRBJ1-2; 11 nucleotides line up with TRBD1. The ends lost 4 bases at V and 5 bases at J; junction bases unmatched: 7. The CDR3 sequence is 15 residues long. The V gene's germline CDR1 is SGDLS and CDR2 YYNGEE. The CDR3 region has the DNA TGTGCCAGCAGCCGGTGGACAGGGGGCGAGTATGGCTACACCTTC. Amino acids: CASSRWTGGEYGYTF.

This clone was counted between two and nine times. The chain links TRBV7-2 to TRBJ2-2, with 10 bases identical to TRBD2. The CDR3 contains 16 residues. Germline-derived CDR1 and CDR2 are SGHTA and FQGNSA. Trimming at V came to 4 bases and at J to 6 bases, leaving 8 bases not matched to a gene. The CDR3: CASSSTSGAPSGELFF. The CDR3 DNA reads as TGTGCCAGCAGCTCTACTAGCGGGGCGCCTTCCGGGGAGCTGTTTTTT.

The V gene is TRBV19, the J gene TRBJ2-2, with D unresolved. The germline V gene encodes CDR1 LNHDA and CDR2 SQIVND (reference sequence). Trimming pared 0 bases from V and 4 bases from J, leaving 15 bases between. CDR3 length: 17 residues. The CDR3 DNA sequence: TGTGCCAGTAGTATAGAAGTCGGCAGTTCGGGCACCGGGGAGCTGTTTTTT. Encoded protein: CASSIEVGSSGTGELFF.

The chain has TRBV9 and TRBJ2-1; 11 bases map to TRBD1. The J segment lost 9 bases and the V segment lost 0 bases, leaving 5 bases of the junction unmatched. The CDR3 is made up of 15 amino acids. Germline values: CDR1 SGDLS, CDR2 YYNGEE. The CDR3 DNA reads TGTGCCAGCAGCGTAGCTGGACAGGGGGCTGCTGAGCAGTTCTTC. This codes for CASSVAGQGAAEQFF.

CDR3 nucleotide sequence: TGTGCCAGCAGCTACACTAGCGGGGGGGCCCGCGAGTTCTTC. Encoded protein: CASSYTSGGAREFF. The genes are TRBV13 and TRBJ2-1; TRBD2 matches 13 bases. The V and J ends lost 4 bases and 14 bases, in that order; junction bases with no gene match: 8. The CDR3 extends over 14 amino acids. Germline V CDR1 and CDR2: PRHDT, FYEKMQ (reference sequence).

V gene TRBV15 combines with J gene TRBJ2-1, with TRBD2 identical over 8 bases. Trimming cost V 4 bases and J 6 bases; bases outside gene matches: 8. The CDR3 runs 15 residues. Germline CDR1 LNHNV, CDR2 YYDKDF (reference sequence). The CDR3 region has the DNA TGTGCCACCAGCACCTCGGGACTAGTAAGCAATGAGCAGTTCTTC. It translates to CATSTSGLVSNEQFF.

The chain recombines TRBV5-1 with TRBJ1-5; TRBD1 matches 9 bases. Germline CDR1 reads SGHRS; CDR2 reads YFSETQ. J lost 5 bases, V lost 0 bases, and 6 bases had no gene match. The CDR3 is made up of 16 amino acids. CDR3 sequence: CASSLVPGQGYQPQHF. In nucleotides, the CDR3 is TGCGCCAGCAGCTTGGTTCCGGGACAGGGATATCAGCCCCAGCATTTT.

The J gene is TRBJ2-1, the V gene TRBV7-3; possibly TRBD2 for D (6 bases). The CDR3 extends over 14 amino acids. V was trimmed by 5 bases and J by 3 bases, leaving 11 bases between them. CDR1 and CDR2 (germline): SGHTA, FQGTGA. Here the CDR3 reads CASSLTRGYNEQFF. In DNA, the CDR3 is TGTGCCAGCAGCCTGACTAGGGGCTACAATGAGCAGTTCTTC.

This chain joins TRBV14 and TRBJ2-2, with unresolved D. The V and J ends lost 4 bases and 3 bases respectively, with 21 bases between them. This CDR3 is 18 amino acids long. Per germline, CDR1 SGHDN and CDR2 FVKESK. CDR3 nucleotides: TGTGCCAGCAGCCTAAGGAATCTAGGTGATTGGGACACCGGGGAGCTGTTTTTT. This codes for CASSLRNLGDWDTGELFF.

CDR3 bases: TGCGCCAGCAGCTTCGGGACAGGGGTCGAAAAACTGTTTTTT. This encodes CASSFGTGVEKLFF. This rearrangement joins TRBV5-1 to TRBJ1-4, with TRBD1 identical over 10 bases. Trimming at V came to 2 bases and at J to 8 bases, leaving 3 bases not matched to a gene. The length of the CDR3 is 14 residues. Germline CDR1 is SGHRS and CDR2 is YFSETQ.

The gene calls are TRBV5-1 and TRBJ1-2, with no clear D. The CDR3 length is 14 residues. Trimming stripped 2 bases from V and 2 bases from J, with 10 bases between. CDR1 is SGHRS, CDR2 YFSETQ, per germline. CDR3 sequence reads: CASSLEGSNYGYTF. The CDR3 bases are TGCGCCAGCAGCTTAGAGGGTTCAAACTATGGCTACACCTTC.

This chain links TRBV7-9 with TRBJ1-2; a possible D gene is TRBD1 (6 bases). Trimming shortened V by 5 bases and J by 3 bases, and 16 bases separated the two germline ends. CDR1 and CDR2 (germline): SEHNR, FQNEAQ (reference sequence). The CDR3 is 15 residues long. CDR3 in DNA: TGTGCCAGCAGCCGTACACAGGGCATGTACTATGGCTACACCTTC. Translating it yields CASSRTQGMYYGYTF. The whole variable domain, filled in from reference TRBV7-9 and TRBJ1-2, reads DTGVSQNPRHKITKRGQNVTFRCDPISEHNRLYWYRQTLGQGPEFLTYFQNEAQLEKSRLLSDRFSAERPKGSFSTLEIQRTEQGDSAMYLCASSRTQGMYYGYTFGSGTRLTVV.

V is TRBV11-1 and J is TRBJ2-3, with 7 positions matching TRBD2. Losses at the gene ends were 5 bases for V and 6 bases for J; bases not matched to a gene: 8. The CDR3 is 14 residues long. Germline V gene data show CDR1 as SGHAT and CDR2 as FQDESV (reference sequence). The CDR3 spells CASSLPSGMDTQYF. The DNA for the CDR3 is TGTGCCAGCAGCCTTCCGAGCGGGATGGATACGCAGTATTTT.